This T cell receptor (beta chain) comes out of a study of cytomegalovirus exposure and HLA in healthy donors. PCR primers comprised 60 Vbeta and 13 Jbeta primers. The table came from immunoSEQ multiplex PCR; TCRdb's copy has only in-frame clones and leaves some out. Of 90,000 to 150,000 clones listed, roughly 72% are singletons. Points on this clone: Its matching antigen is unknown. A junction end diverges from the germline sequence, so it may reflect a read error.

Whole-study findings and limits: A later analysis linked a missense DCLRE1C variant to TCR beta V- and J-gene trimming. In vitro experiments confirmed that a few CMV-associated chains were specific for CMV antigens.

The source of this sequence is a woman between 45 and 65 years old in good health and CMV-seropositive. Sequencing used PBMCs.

The CDR3 is CAGSPLQGASSYNEQFF. CDR3 DNA: TGTGCCGGCTCACCCCTACAGGGGGCTAGCTCCTACAATGAGCAGTTCTTC. The gene calls are TRBV18 and TRBJ2-1, with TRBD1 identical over 9 bases. Germline lookup yields CDR1 KGHSH and CDR2 LQKENI. This CDR3 is 17 amino acids long.